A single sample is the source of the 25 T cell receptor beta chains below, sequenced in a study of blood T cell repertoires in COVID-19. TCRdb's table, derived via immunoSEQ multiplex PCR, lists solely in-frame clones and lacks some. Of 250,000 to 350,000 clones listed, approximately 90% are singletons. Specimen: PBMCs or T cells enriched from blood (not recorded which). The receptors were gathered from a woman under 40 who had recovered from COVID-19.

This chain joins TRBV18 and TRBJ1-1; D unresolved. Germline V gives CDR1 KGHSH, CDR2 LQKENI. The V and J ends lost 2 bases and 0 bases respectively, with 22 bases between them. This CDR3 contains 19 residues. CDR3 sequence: CASSPLVASSSLMNTEAFF. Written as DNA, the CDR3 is TGTGCCAGCTCACCATTGGTAGCGTCCTCCTCCCTTATGAACACTGAAGCTTTCTTT.

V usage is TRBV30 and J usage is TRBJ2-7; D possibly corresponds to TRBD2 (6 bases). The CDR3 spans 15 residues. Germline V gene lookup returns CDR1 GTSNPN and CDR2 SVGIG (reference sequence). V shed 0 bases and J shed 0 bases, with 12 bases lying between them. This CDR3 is CAWSVASGFSYEQYF. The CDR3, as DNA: TGTGCCTGGAGTGTAGCGAGCGGGTTCTCCTACGAGCAGTACTTC.

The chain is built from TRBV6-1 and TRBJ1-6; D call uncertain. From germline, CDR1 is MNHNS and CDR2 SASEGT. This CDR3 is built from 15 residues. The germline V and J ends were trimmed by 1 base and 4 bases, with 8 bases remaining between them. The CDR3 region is CASSEGLSYNSPLHF. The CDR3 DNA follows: TGTGCCAGCAGTGAAGGACTGAGTTATAATTCACCCCTCCACTTT.

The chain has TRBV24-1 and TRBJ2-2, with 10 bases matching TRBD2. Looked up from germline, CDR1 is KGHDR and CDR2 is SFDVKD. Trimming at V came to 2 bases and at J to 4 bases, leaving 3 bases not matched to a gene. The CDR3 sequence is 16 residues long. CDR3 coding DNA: TGTGCCACCAGTGATTCTAGCGGGAGCGTCACCGGGGAGCTGTTTTTT. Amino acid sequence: CATSDSSGSVTGELFF.

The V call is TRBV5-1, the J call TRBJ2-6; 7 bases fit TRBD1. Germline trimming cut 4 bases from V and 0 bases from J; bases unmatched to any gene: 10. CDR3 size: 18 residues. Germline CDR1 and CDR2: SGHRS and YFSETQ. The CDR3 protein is CASSGTAGDLSGANVLTF. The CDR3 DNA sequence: TGCGCCAGCAGCGGGACAGCCGGCGACCTCTCTGGGGCCAACGTCCTGACTTTC.

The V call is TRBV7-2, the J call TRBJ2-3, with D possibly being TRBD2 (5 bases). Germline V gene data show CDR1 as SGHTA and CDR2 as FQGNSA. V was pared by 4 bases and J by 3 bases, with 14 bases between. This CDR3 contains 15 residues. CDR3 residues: CASSSKPRGTDTQYF. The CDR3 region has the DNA TGTGCCAGCAGCTCTAAGCCTAGAGGGACAGATACGCAGTATTTT.

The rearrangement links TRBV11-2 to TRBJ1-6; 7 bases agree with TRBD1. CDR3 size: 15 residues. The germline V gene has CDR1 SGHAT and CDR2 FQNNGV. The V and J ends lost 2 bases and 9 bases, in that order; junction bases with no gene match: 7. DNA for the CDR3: TGTGCCAGCAGCTTACTTAGGGGGCAAGGTTCACCCCTCCACTTT. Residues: CASSLLRGQGSPLHF.

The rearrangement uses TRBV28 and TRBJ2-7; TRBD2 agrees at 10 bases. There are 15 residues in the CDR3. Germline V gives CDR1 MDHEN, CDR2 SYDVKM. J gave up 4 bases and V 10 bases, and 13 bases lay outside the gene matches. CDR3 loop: CATRGAGGFYYEQYF. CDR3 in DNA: TGTGCCACCCGGGGAGCGGGAGGGTTCTATTACGAGCAGTACTTC.

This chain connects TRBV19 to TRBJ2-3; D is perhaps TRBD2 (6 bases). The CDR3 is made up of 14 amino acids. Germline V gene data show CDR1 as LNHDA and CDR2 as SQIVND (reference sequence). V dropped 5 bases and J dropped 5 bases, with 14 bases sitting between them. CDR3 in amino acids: CASSGRTILDTQYF. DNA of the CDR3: TGTGCCAGTAGTGGAAGGACTATATTAGATACGCAGTATTTT.

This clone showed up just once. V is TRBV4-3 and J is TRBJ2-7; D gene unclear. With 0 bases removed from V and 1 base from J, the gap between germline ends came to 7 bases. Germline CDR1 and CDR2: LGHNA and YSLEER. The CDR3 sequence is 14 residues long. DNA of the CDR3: TGCGCCAGCAGCCAAGATTCAGGTTCCTACGAGCAGTACTTC. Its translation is CASSQDSGSYEQYF.

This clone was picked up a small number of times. DNA for the CDR3: TGCGCCAGCAGCTTTGGGCTAGCGGGACCATTAAACAATGAGCAGTTCTTC. Amino acid sequence: CASSFGLAGPLNNEQFF. This chain connects TRBV5-1 to TRBJ2-1, with TRBD2 matching over 9 bases. CDR1 is SGHRS and CDR2 is YFSETQ in the germline V gene. CDR3 size: 17 residues. Trimming cost V 2 bases and J 5 bases; bases outside gene matches: 11.

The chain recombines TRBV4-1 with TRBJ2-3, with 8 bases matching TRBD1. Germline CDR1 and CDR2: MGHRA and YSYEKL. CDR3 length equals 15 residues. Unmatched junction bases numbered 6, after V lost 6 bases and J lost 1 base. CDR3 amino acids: CASRGPGQGTDTQYF. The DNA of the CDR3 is TGCGCCAGCAGGGGACCGGGACAGGGCACAGATACGCAGTATTTT.

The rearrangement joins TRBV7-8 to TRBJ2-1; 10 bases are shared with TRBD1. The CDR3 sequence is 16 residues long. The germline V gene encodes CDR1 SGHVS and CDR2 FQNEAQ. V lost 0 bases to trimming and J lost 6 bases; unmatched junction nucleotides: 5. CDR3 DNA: TGTGCCAGCAGCTTAGCGGGGACAGGGGCTCCCAATGAGCAGTTCTTC. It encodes CASSLAGTGAPNEQFF.

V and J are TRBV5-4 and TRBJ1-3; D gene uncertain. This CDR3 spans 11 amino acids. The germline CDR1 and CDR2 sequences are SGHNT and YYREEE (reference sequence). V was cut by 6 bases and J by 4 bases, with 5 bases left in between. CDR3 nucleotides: TGTGCCAGCAACCAGGGAAACACCATATATTTT. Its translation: CASNQGNTIYF.

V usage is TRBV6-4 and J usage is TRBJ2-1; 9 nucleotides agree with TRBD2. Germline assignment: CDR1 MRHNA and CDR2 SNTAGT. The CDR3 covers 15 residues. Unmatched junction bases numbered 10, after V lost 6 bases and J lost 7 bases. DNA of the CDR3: TGTGCCAGCAGAGACCTGGCGGGAGGGATAAATGAGCAGTTCTTC. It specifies CASRDLAGGINEQFF.

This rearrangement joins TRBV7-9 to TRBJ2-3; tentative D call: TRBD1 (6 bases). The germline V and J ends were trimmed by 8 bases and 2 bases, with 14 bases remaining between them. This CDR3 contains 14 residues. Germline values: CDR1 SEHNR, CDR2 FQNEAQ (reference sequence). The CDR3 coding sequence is TGTGCCAGCGGTCGGGACACCTCCACAGATACGCAGTATTTT. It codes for CASGRDTSTDTQYF.

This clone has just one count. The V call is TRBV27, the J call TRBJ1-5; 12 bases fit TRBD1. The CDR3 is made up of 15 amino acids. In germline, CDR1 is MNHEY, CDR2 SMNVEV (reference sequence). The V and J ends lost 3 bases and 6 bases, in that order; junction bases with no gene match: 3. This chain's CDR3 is CASSFRDRGLQPQHF. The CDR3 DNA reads TGTGCCAGCAGTTTCCGGGACAGGGGGCTTCAGCCCCAGCATTTT.

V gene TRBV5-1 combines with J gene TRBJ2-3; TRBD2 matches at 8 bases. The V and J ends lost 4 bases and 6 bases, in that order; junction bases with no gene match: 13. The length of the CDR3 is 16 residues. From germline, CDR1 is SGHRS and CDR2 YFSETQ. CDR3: CASSLNGLAAGDTQYF. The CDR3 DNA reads TGCGCCAGCAGCCTGAACGGACTAGCCGCGGGGGATACGCAGTATTTT.

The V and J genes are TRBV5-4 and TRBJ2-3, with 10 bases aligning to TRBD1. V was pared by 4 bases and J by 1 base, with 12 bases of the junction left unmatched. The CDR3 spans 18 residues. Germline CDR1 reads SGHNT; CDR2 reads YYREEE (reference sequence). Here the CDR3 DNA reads TGTGCCAGCAGCCAACCCCGACAGGGGGCAAGGGGCACAGATACGCAGTATTTT. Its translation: CASSQPRQGARGTDTQYF.

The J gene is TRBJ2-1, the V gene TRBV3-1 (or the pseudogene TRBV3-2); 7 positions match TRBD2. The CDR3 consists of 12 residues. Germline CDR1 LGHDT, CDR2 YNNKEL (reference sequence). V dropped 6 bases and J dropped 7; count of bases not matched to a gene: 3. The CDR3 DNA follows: TGTGCCAGCAGTCCGGGAGGAAATGAGCAGTTCTTC. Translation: CASSPGGNEQFF.

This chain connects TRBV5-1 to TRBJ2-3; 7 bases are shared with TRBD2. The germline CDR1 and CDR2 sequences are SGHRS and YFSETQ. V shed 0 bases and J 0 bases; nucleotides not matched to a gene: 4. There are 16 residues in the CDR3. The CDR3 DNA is TGCGCCAGCAGCTTGGCCTCTAGCGGTAGCACAGATACGCAGTATTTT. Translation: CASSLASSGSTDTQYF.

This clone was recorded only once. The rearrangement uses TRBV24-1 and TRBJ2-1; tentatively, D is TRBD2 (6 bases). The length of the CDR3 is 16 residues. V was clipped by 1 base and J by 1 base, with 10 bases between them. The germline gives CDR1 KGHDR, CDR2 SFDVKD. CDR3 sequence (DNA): TGTGCCACCAGTGATTTCGGCGGGATTTCCTACAATGAGCAGTTCTTC. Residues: CATSDFGGISYNEQFF.

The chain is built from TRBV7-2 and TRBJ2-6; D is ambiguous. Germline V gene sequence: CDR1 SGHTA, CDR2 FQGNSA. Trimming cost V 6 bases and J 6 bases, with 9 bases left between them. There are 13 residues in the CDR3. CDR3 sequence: CASRSPSANVLTF. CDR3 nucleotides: TGTGCCAGCAGATCCCCCTCGGCCAACGTCCTGACTTTC. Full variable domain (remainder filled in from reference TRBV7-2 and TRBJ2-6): GAGVSQSPSNKVTEKGKDVELRCDPISGHTALYWYRQSLGQGLEFLIYFQGNSAPDKSGLPSDRFSAERTGGSVSTLTIQRTQQEDSAVYLCASRSPSANVLTFGAGSRLTVL.

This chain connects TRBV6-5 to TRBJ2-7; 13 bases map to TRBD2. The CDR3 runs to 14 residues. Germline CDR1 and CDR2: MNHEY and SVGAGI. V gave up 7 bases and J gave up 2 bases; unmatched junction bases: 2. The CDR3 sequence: CASIGTSGAYEQYF. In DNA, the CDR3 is TGTGCCAGCATCGGGACTAGCGGGGCCTACGAGCAGTACTTC.

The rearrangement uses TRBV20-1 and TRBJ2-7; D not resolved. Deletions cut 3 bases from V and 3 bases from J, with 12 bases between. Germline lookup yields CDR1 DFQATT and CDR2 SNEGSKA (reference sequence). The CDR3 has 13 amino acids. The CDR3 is CSASILRSYEQYF. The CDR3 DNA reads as TGCAGTGCTAGTATCTTGCGGAGCTACGAGCAGTACTTC.